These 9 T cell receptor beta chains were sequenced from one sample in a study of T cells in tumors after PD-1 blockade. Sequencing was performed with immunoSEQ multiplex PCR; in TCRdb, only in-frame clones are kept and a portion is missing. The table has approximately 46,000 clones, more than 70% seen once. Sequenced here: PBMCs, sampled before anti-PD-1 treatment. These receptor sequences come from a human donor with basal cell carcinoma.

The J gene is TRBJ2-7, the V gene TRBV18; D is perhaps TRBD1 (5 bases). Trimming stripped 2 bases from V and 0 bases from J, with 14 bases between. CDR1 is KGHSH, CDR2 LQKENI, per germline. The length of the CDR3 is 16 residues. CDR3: CASSPTSNRRSYEQYF. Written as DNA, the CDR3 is TGTGCCAGCTCACCAACTTCTAACAGGCGCTCCTACGAGCAGTACTTC.

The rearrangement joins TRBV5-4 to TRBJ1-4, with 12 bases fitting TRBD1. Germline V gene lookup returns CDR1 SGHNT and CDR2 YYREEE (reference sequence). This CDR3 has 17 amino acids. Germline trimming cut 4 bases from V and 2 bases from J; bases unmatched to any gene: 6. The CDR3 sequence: CASSPGTGGSTNEKLFF. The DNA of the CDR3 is TGTGCCAGCAGCCCCGGGACAGGGGGCTCCACTAATGAAAAACTGTTTTTT.

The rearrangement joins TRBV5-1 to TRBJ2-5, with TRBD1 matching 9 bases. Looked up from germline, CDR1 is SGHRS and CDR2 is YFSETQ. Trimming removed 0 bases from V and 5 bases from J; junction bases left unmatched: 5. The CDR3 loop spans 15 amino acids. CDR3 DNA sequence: TGCGCCAGCAGCTTGGCTACCGGGACAGGGGAGACCCAGTACTTC. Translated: CASSLATGTGETQYF.

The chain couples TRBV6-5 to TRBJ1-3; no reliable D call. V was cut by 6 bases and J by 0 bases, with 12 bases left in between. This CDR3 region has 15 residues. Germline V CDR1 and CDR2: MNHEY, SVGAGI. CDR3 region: CASRLDGSSGNTIYF. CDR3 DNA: TGTGCCAGCAGACTCGACGGATCCTCTGGAAACACCATATATTTT.

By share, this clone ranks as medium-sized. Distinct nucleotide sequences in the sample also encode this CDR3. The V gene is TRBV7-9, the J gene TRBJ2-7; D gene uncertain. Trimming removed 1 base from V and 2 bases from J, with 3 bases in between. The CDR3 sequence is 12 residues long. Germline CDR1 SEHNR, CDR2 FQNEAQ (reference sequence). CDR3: CASSLGTYEQYF. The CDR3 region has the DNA TGTGCCAGCAGCTTAGGAACCTACGAGCAGTACTTC.

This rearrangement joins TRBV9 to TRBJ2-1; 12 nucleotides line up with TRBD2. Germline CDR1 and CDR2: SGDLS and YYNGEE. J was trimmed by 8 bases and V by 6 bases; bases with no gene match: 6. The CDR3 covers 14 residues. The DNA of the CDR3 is TGTGCCAGCACTAGCGGGGGGGCGGCGGATGAGCAGTTCTTC. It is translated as CASTSGGAADEQFF.

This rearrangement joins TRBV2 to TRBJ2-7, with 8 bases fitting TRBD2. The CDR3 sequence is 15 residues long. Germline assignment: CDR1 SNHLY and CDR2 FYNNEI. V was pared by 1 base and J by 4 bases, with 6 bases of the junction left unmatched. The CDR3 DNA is TGTGCCAGCAGTGAAGAGGCGGGGGGCAGATACGAGCAGTACTTC. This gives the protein CASSEEAGGRYEQYF.

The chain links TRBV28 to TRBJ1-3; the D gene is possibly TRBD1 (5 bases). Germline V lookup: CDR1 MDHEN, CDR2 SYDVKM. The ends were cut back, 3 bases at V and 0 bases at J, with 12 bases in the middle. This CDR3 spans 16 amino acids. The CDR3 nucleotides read TGTGCCAGCAGTTTTAAGGGGACCATCTCTGGAAACACCATATATTTT. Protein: CASSFKGTISGNTIYF.

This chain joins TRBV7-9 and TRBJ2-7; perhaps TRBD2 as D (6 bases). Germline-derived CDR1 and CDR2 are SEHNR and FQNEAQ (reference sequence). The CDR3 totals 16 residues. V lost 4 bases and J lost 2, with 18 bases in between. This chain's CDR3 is CASSSVIREDPYEQYF. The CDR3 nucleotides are TGTGCCAGCAGCTCTGTGATCAGGGAGGACCCCTACGAGCAGTACTTC.